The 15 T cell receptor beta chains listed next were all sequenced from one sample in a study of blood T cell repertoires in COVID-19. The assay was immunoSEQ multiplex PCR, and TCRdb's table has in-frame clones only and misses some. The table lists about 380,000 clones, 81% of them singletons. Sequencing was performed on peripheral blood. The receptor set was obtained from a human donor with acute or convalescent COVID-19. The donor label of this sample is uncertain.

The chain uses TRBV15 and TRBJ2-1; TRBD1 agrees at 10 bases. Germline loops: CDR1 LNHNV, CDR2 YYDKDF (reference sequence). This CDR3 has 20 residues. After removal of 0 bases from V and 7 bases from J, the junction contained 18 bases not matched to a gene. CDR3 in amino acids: CATSRDNGGATGGRSNEQFF. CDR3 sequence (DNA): TGTGCCACCAGCAGAGATAACGGAGGAGCGACAGGGGGCAGGTCAAATGAGCAGTTCTTC.

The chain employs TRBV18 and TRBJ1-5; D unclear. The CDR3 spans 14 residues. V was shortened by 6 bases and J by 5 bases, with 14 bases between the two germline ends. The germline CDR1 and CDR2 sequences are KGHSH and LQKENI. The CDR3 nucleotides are TGTGCCAGCTCGCATTTGACACGAGATCAGCCCCAGCATTTT. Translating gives CASSHLTRDQPQHF.

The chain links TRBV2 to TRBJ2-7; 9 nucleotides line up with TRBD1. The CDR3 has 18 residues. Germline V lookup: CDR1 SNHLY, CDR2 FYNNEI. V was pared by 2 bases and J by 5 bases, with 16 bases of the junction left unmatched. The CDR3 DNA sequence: TGTGCCAGCAGTGAAAAGGGCCTGCAAGGGACAGGGCGTAACGAGCAGTACTTC. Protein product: CASSEKGLQGTGRNEQYF.

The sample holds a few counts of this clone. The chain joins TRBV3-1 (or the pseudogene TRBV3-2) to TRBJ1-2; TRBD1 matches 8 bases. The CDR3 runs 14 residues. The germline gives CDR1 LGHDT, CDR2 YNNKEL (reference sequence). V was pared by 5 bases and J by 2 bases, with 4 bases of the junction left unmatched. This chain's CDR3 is CASSNGQGNYGYTF. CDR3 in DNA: TGTGCCAGCAGCAACGGACAGGGAAACTATGGCTACACCTTC.

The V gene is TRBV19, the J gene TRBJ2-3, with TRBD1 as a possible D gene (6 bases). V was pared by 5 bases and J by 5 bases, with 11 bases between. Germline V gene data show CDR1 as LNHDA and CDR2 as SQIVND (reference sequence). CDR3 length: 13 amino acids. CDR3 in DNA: TGTGCCAGTAGTCGACAGGTAGTAGATACGCAGTATTTT. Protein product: CASSRQVVDTQYF.

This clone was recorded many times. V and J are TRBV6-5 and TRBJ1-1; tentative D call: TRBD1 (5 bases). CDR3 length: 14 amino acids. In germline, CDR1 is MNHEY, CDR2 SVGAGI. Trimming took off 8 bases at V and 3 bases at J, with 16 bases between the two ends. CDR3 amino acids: CASRLGGFDTEAFF. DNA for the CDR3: TGTGCCAGCCGCCTGGGGGGGTTCGACACTGAAGCTTTCTTT.

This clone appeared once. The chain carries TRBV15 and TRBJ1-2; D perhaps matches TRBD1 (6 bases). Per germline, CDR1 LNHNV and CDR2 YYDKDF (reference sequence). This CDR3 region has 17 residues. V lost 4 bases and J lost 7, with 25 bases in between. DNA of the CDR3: TGTGCCACCAGCACAGAAGGGGGACCCAGGGCCACGGCTGGCTACACCTTC. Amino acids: CATSTEGGPRATAGYTF.

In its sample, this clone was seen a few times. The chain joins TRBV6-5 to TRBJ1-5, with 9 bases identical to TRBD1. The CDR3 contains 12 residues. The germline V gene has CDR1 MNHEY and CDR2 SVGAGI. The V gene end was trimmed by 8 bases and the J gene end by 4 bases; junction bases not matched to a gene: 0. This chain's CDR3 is CASGQGNQPQHF. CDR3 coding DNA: TGTGCCAGCGGACAGGGGAATCAGCCCCAGCATTTT.

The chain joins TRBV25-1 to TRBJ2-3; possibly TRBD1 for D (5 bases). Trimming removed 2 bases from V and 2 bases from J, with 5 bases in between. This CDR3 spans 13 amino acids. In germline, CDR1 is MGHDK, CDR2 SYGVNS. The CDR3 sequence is CASSEGATDTQYF. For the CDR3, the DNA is TGTGCCAGCAGTGAAGGGGCCACAGATACGCAGTATTTT.

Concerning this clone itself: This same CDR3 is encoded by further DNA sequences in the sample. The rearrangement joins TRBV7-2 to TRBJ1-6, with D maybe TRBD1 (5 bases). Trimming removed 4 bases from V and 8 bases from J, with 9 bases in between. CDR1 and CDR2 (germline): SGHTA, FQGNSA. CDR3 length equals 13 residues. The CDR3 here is CASSSQGYSPLHF. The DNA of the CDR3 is TGTGCCAGCAGCTCCCAGGGTTATTCACCCCTCCACTTT.

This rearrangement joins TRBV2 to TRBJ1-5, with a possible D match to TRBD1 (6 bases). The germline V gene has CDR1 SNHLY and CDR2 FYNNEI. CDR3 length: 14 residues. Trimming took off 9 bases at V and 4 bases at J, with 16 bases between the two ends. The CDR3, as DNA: TGTGCCAGTAAAACAGGGTATCGGAATCAGCCCCAGCATTTT. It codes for CASKTGYRNQPQHF.

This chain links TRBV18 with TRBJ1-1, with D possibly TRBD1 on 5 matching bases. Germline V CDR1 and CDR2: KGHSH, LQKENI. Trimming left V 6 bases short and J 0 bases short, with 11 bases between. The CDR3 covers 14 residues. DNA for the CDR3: TGTGCCAGCTCGCTGCAGGGCATGAACACTGAAGCTTTCTTT. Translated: CASSLQGMNTEAFF. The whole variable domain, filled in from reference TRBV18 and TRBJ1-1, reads NAGVMQNPRHLVRRRGQEARLRCSPMKGHSHVYWYRQLPEEGLKFMVYLQKENIIDESGMPKERFSAEFPKEGPSILRIQQVVRGDSAAYFCASSLQGMNTEAFFGQGTRLTVV.

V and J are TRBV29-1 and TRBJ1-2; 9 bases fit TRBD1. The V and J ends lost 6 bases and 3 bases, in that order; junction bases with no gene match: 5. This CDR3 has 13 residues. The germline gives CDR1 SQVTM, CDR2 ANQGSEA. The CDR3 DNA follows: TGCAGCGTCGGGGGGGACAGGGACTATGGCTACACCTTC. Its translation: CSVGGDRDYGYTF.

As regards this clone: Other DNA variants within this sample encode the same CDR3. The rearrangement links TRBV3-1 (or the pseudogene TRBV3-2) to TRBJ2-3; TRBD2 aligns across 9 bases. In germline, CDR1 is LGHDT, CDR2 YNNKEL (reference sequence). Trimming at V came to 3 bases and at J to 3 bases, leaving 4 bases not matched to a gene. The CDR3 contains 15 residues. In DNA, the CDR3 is TGTGCCAGCAGCCATGCGGGGGGGCGAACAGATACGCAGTATTTT. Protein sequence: CASSHAGGRTDTQYF.

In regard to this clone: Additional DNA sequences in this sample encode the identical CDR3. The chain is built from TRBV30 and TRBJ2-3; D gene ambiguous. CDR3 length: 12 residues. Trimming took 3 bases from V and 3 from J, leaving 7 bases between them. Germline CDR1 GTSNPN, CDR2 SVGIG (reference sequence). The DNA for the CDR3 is TGTGCCTGGAGCCCCGGGACAGATACGCAGTATTTT. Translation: CAWSPGTDTQYF.